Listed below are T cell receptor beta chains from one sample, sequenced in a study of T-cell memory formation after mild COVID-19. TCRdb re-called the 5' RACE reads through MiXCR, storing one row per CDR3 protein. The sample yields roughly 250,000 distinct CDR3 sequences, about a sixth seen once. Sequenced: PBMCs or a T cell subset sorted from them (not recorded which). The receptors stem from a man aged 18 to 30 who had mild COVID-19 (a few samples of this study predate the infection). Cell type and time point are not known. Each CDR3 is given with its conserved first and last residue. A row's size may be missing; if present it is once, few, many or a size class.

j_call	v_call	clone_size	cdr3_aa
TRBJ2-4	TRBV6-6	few	CASSSQRGSKNIQYF
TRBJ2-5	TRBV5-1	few	CASSLASGGEETQYF
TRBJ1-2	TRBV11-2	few	CASSLTALYGYTF
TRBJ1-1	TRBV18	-	CASSPSRNPVTEAFF
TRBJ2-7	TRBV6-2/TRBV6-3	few	CASSYERDRPYEQYF
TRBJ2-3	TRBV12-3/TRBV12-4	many	CASSLLASTDTQYF
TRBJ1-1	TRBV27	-	CASSFNRGTEAFF
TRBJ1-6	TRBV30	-	CAWSVSGRSAFNSPLHF
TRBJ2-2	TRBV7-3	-	CASSPPGYTGELFF
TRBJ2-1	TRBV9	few	CASSGTGTPYNEQFF
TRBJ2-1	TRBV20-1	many	CSARLAGGYNEQFF
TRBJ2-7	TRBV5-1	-	CASSFSGPAYEQYF
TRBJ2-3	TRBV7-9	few	CASSLGTGESDTQYF
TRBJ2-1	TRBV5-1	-	CASSYRLHNEQFF
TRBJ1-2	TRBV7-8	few	CASSSGTVYGYTF
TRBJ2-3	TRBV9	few	CPFSGGPANAQYF
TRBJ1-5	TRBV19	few	CASRQQALGVQPQHF
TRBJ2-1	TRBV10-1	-	CASSESRTGNNEQFF
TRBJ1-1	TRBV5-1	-	CASSRGEVNTEAFF
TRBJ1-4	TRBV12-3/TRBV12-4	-	CASSFRGSGEKLFF
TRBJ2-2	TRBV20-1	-	CSAREAGGRLGELFF
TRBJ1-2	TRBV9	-	CASSVDTDVNYGYTF
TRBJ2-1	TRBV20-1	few	CSASELVNNEQFF
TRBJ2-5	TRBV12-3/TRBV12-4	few	CASSSLSIQETQYF
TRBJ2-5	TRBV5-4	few	CASSSAGRQETQYF
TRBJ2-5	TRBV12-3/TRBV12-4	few	CASSGPFQETQYF
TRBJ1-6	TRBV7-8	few	CASSSPVGSPLHF
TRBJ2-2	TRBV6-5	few	CASRGLANTGELFF
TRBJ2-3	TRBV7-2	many	CASSPAGGVDTQYF
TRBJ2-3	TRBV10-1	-	CASSDSGDTQYF
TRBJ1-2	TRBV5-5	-	CASSHDWGNYGYTF
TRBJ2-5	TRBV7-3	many	CASSPAGSGGPGRETQYF
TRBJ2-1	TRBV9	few	CASGGSGEQFF
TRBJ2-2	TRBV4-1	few	CASSPPGTRGLLGELFF
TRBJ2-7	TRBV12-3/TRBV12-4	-	CASRSPGQSYEQYF
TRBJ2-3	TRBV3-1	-	CASSPTGGSSTDTQYF
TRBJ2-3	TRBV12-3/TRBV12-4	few	CASKVAGGRTDTQYF
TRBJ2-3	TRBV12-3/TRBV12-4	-	CASSFDSSDTQYF
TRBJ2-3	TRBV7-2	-	CASSSQAGTTLGTQYF
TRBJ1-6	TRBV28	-	CASSSSGTGYSPLHF
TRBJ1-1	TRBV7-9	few	CASRPREGSNTEAFF
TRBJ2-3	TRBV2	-	CASIQAASTDTQYF
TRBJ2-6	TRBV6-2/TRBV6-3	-	CASSTSGGTFLSGANVLTF
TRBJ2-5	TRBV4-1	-	CASSQVFSEDRVETQYF
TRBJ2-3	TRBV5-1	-	CASSSRPRTSGGATQYF
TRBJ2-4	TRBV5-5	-	CASSSRTSPTQYF
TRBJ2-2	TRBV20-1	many	CSASGPGLGNTGELFF
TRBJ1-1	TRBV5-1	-	CASSLAGEGGTEAFF
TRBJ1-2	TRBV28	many	CATQTGDYGYTF
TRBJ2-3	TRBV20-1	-	CSANDRGDTQYF
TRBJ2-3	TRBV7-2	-	CASSVGLAGKYTDTQYF
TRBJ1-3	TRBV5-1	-	CASSPGRTVINTIYF
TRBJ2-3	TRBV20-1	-	CSAPTSGPTDTQYF
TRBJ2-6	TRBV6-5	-	CASSYSGVGANVLTF
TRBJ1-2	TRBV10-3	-	CAIRTQGAQGYTF
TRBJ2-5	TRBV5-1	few	CASSSDGETETQYF
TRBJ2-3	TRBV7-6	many	CASSASSPWTGMVSRLGNTQYF
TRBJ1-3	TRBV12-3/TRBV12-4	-	CATIWDSGNTIYF
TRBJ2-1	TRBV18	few	CASSRQGGAYNEQFF
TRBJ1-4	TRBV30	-	CAWRQPRVSEKLFF